These T cell receptor beta chains were read from a single sample in a study of response to subunit inactivated influenza vaccine. From the RT-PCR reads, TCRdb called clonotypes with MiXCR, one entry per CDR3 protein. Of about 240,000 distinct CDR3 sequences in the sample, less than 15% were seen once. The sample in question was non-naive T cells sorted from PBMCs, obtained 14 to 15 days before vaccination. The receptors were gathered from a man aged 45-65 years who received an inactivated influenza vaccine. The CDR3 runs from the conserved cysteine through the conserved F or W. D genes are given only for firm matches. A clone size is listed for some rows: how often the clone was seen (once, few, many), or a class if it is expanded.

J gene: TRBJ2-1
D gene: NA
V gene: TRBV5-6
clone size: few
CDR3 DNA: TGTGCCAGCAGCTTGGACCCTAAAAGGGCGGGGAATGAGCAGTTCTTC
CDR3 protein: CASSLDPKRAGNEQFF

J gene: TRBJ2-2
D gene: NA
V gene: TRBV2
clone size: many
CDR3 DNA: TGTGCCAGCCAGGGCAGGGAGAACACCGGGGAGCTGTTTTTT
CDR3 protein: CASQGRENTGELFF

J gene: TRBJ2-3
D gene: NA
V gene: TRBV18
clone size: once
CDR3 DNA: TGTGCCAGCTCACCGGGGCTCCTTAACACAGATACGCAGTATTTT
CDR3 protein: CASSPGLLNTDTQYF

J gene: TRBJ2-6
D gene: NA
V gene: TRBV5-1
clone size: many
CDR3 DNA: TGCGCCAGCAGCTTCAACTCTGGGGCCAACGTCCTGACTTTC
CDR3 protein: CASSFNSGANVLTF

J gene: TRBJ2-7
D gene: NA
V gene: TRBV2
clone size: NA
CDR3 DNA: TGTGCCAGCAGTGTTCAGGGCGTCTACGAGCAGTACTTC
CDR3 protein: CASSVQGVYEQYF

J gene: TRBJ1-2
D gene: TRBD1
V gene: TRBV20-1
clone size: many
CDR3 DNA: TGCAGTGCTAGATCCGGGACAGGCCCGTCGGGCTACACCTTC
CDR3 protein: CSARSGTGPSGYTF

J gene: TRBJ2-3
D gene: NA
V gene: TRBV20-1
clone size: few
CDR3 DNA: TGCAGTGCCATATCCGGGACGTCTACGCAGTATTTT
CDR3 protein: CSAISGTSTQYF

J gene: TRBJ2-1
D gene: NA
V gene: TRBV4-1
clone size: NA
CDR3 DNA: TGCGCCAGCAGCCAAGTCTCAGGCTCCTACAATGAGCAGTTCTTC
CDR3 protein: CASSQVSGSYNEQFF

J gene: TRBJ1-2
D gene: NA
V gene: TRBV7-2
clone size: NA
CDR3 DNA: TGTGCCAGCAGCTTAGGTCCCGGGGGCTACACCTTC
CDR3 protein: CASSLGPGGYTF

J gene: TRBJ2-2
D gene: NA
V gene: TRBV7-8
clone size: NA
CDR3 DNA: TGTGCCAGCAGCAAAGCGGGACAGGTGAACACCGGGGAGCTGTTTTTT
CDR3 protein: CASSKAGQVNTGELFF

J gene: TRBJ1-1
D gene: NA
V gene: TRBV5-1
clone size: few
CDR3 DNA: TGCGCCAGCAGACAGGGCTATAGAAACACTGAAGCTTTCTTT
CDR3 protein: CASRQGYRNTEAFF

J gene: TRBJ2-1
D gene: TRBD2
V gene: TRBV15
clone size: few
CDR3 DNA: TGTGCCACCAGCAGAGAGCGGGAGATCTACAATGAGCAGTTCTTC
CDR3 protein: CATSREREIYNEQFF

J gene: TRBJ2-3
D gene: TRBD1
V gene: TRBV5-6
clone size: few
CDR3 DNA: TGTGCCAGCAGTTGGGACAGGGGGTGGGATACGCAGTATTTT
CDR3 protein: CASSWDRGWDTQYF

J gene: TRBJ2-5
D gene: NA
V gene: TRBV28
clone size: many
CDR3 DNA: TGTGCCACCGCGGGAAACCAAGAGACCCAGTACTTC
CDR3 protein: CATAGNQETQYF

J gene: TRBJ2-7
D gene: NA
V gene: TRBV20-1
clone size: NA
CDR3 DNA: TGCAGTGCTAGAGATCTTACACGGACGGTCTACGAGCAGTACTTC
CDR3 protein: CSARDLTRTVYEQYF

J gene: TRBJ1-5
D gene: NA
V gene: TRBV6-1
clone size: NA
CDR3 DNA: TGTGCCAGCAGGGACGGATTCCTATATAGCAATCAGCCCCAGCATTTT
CDR3 protein: CASRDGFLYSNQPQHF

J gene: TRBJ2-3
D gene: NA
V gene: TRBV5-1
clone size: NA
CDR3 DNA: TGCGCCAGCAGCGTAGGGCTAGACTTAAGCAGCACAGATACGCAGTATTTT
CDR3 protein: CASSVGLDLSSTDTQYF

J gene: TRBJ2-2
D gene: NA
V gene: TRBV12-3/TRBV12-4
clone size: few
CDR3 DNA: TGTGCCAGCAGTTCTTGGGGGGTAACCGGGGAGCTGTTTTTT
CDR3 protein: CASSSWGVTGELFF

J gene: TRBJ2-5
D gene: TRBD2
V gene: TRBV10-3
clone size: few
CDR3 DNA: TGTGCCATCAGTAGTGGGACTAGCCAAGGAGAGACCCAGTACTTC
CDR3 protein: CAISSGTSQGETQYF

J gene: TRBJ1-6
D gene: NA
V gene: TRBV19
clone size: few
CDR3 DNA: TGTGCCAGTAGAACGACCGCCGATTCACCCCTCCACTTT
CDR3 protein: CASRTTADSPLHF

J gene: TRBJ1-4
D gene: NA
V gene: TRBV7-9
clone size: few
CDR3 DNA: TGTGCCAGCAGCCTACGCCGGGCCGATGAAAAACTGTTTTTT
CDR3 protein: CASSLRRADEKLFF

J gene: TRBJ2-3
D gene: TRBD2
V gene: TRBV20-1
clone size: few
CDR3 DNA: TGCGGGCTAGCGGGAGTAGATACGCAGTATTTT
CDR3 protein: CGLAGVDTQYF

J gene: TRBJ1-2
D gene: TRBD1
V gene: TRBV12-3/TRBV12-4
clone size: NA
CDR3 DNA: TGTGCCAGCAGACTCGGACAGGGGAGGGGTGGCTACACCTTC
CDR3 protein: CASRLGQGRGGYTF

J gene: TRBJ1-5
D gene: NA
V gene: TRBV28
clone size: NA
CDR3 DNA: TGTGCCAGCAGTTTACCTGTCAATCAGCCCCAGCATTTT
CDR3 protein: CASSLPVNQPQHF

J gene: TRBJ2-2
D gene: NA
V gene: TRBV2
clone size: many
CDR3 DNA: TGTGCCAGCAGTGAGAGGGGGACCGGGGAGCTGTTTTTT
CDR3 protein: CASSERGTGELFF

J gene: TRBJ2-5
D gene: NA
V gene: TRBV4-3
clone size: few
CDR3 DNA: TGCGCCAGCAGCCAAGTAGGGGAAGAGACCCAGTACTTC
CDR3 protein: CASSQVGEETQYF

J gene: TRBJ2-7
D gene: NA
V gene: TRBV12-3/TRBV12-4
clone size: few
CDR3 DNA: TGTGCCAGCAGTTTTGGTGGGAGGATAGGACACGAGCAGTACTTC
CDR3 protein: CASSFGGRIGHEQYF

J gene: TRBJ1-1
D gene: NA
V gene: TRBV5-1
clone size: few
CDR3 DNA: TGCGCCAGCAGCAGCGGGGGATGGACTGAAGCTTTCTTT
CDR3 protein: CASSSGGWTEAFF

J gene: TRBJ2-1
D gene: TRBD2
V gene: TRBV5-6
clone size: NA
CDR3 DNA: TGTGCCAGCAGCTTGGACGTGGGAGGGTTTCTGAGAGAGCAGTTCTTC
CDR3 protein: CASSLDVGGFLREQFF

J gene: TRBJ2-7
D gene: NA
V gene: TRBV4-2
clone size: NA
CDR3 DNA: TGTGCCAGCAGCCAAGAAAGGACAGCTCCCTACGAGCAGTACTTC
CDR3 protein: CASSQERTAPYEQYF

J gene: TRBJ1-2
D gene: TRBD1
V gene: TRBV7-6
clone size: many
CDR3 DNA: TGTGCCAGCAGCTTATCCGTAACAGGGGAATATGGCTACACCTTC
CDR3 protein: CASSLSVTGEYGYTF

J gene: TRBJ2-1
D gene: TRBD2
V gene: TRBV12-3/TRBV12-4
clone size: few
CDR3 DNA: TGTGCCAGCAGTATTGTAGCGGGGGGGCCGGGGCAGTTCTTC
CDR3 protein: CASSIVAGGPGQFF

J gene: TRBJ1-4
D gene: NA
V gene: TRBV27
clone size: few
CDR3 DNA: TGTGCCAGCAGTGGATACGGAGCAACTAATGAAAAACTGTTTTTT
CDR3 protein: CASSGYGATNEKLFF